The source of this TCR beta chain is a study of beta chain features in type 1 diabetes. Study at large: What patients shared with healthy donors was a similar profile of age, gender and cell yields.

This clone was detected a few times. Its antigen is not known. The V and J ends lost 3 bases and 2 bases respectively, with 10 bases between them. Germline lookup yields CDR1 LGHNA and CDR2 YNFKEQ. This CDR3 is 14 amino acids long. Donors contributed one heparinised blood draw apiece, averaging about 120 mL. General study results and limits: Compared with healthy donors, patients appeared to share more similar naive, central memory and regulatory TCRB repertoires.

Reverse transcribing all isolated RNA meant expressed TCRB transcripts were sequenced. A few million reads, on average, came from each naive, central memory and regulatory T cell sample. Method: immunoSEQ multiplex PCR; TCRdb's copy keeps in-frame clones and lacks some. The data show fewer than 350,000 clones, around 20% seen once. Sample: naive CD4+ T cells from blood. This TCR came from a woman aged 18-29 years in good health. The chain has TRBV4-2 and TRBJ1-2, with D perhaps matching TRBD1 (6 bases). Written as DNA, the CDR3 is TGTGCCAGCAGCCAGGATCAGGGGAACTATGGCTACACCTTC. Translation gives CASSQDQGNYGYTF.